This T cell receptor (beta chain) stems from a study of blood T cell repertoires in COVID-19. The CDR3 sequence is 15 residues long. Methods used by the authors: For nucleated cells, counts were estimated from reference gene primer amplification. Some clones are missing from TCRdb's copy, which holds only in-frame ones; the method was immunoSEQ multiplex PCR. V, J and clone size are taken as reported in that table, and D and trimming were inferred from the DNA itself. The sample lists 140,000 or so clones, about 86% occurring once. The receptor was derived from a woman aged 45 to 65 with active or convalescent COVID-19. Sequencing was performed on peripheral blood. V and J are TRBV12-2 and TRBJ2-3; TRBD2, the table's D call, was not compared with the DNA. TRBV12-2 is a pseudogene. DNA for the CDR3: TGTGCAATCCGCCGGGGAGGGGGGTCCACAGATACGCAGTATTTT. As protein: CAIRRGGGSTDTQYF.